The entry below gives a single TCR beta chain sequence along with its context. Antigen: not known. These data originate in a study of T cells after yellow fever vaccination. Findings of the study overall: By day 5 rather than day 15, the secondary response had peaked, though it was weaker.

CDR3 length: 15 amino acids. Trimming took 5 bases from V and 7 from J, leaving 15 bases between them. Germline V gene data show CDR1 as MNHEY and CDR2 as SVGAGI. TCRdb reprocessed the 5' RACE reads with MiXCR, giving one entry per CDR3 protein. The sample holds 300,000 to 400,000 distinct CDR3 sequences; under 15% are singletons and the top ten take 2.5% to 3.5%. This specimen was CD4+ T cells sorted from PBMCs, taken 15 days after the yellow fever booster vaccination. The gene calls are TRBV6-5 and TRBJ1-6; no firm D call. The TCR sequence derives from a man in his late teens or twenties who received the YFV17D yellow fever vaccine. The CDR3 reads CASSITGKLNSPLHF. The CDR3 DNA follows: TGTGCCAGCAGTATAACGGGGAAGTTGAATTCACCCCTCCACTTT.